Following are 31 T cell receptor beta chains from one sample sequenced in a study of read filtering for tumor transcriptome and immune sequencing. From approximately 400 ng of RNA, a library with molecular barcoded alpha/delta and beta/gamma adaptors was made. Using its own MiXCR run on the reads, TCRdb lists one record per CDR3 protein. The sample lists 130,000 or so distinct CDR3 sequences, around 14% occurring once. Source material: a population of CD138-negative cells sorted from bone marrow. All receptors derive from a donor at least 40 years old with multiple myeloma.

CDR3: CASSLMGAEAKNIQYF. As DNA, the CDR3 is TGTGCCAGCAGCTTAATGGGGGCTGAGGCCAAAAACATTCAGTACTTC. The chain links TRBV11-2 to TRBJ2-4; perhaps TRBD1 as D (6 bases). Trimming shortened V by 2 bases and J by 1 base, and 12 bases separated the two germline ends. This CDR3 spans 16 amino acids. Germline CDR1 reads SGHAT; CDR2 reads FQNNGV.

Note on this clonotype: This could be a read error, since a much larger clone is one nucleotide away. The chain has TRBV20-1 and TRBJ1-4; 7 positions agree with TRBD1. Germline V gives CDR1 DFQATT, CDR2 SNEGSKA (reference sequence). The CDR3 totals 13 residues. The CDR3 coding sequence is TGCAGTGCGCCACAGGGGAGTGGCGAAAAACTGCTTTTT. It translates to CSAPQGSGEKLLF.

Many counts were recorded for this clonotype. The chain is built from TRBV6-1 and TRBJ2-5; D is ambiguous. CDR3 size: 16 residues. Per the germline V gene, CDR1 is MNHNS and CDR2 is SASEGT. Trimming left V 7 bases short and J 2 bases short, with 20 bases between. CDR3 protein: CASNPGLLSPQETQYF. CDR3 in DNA: TGTGCCAGCAATCCCGGGCTATTGAGCCCGCAAGAGACCCAGTACTTC.

This clonotype has ten or more counts. This chain joins TRBV5-1 and TRBJ2-7, with 8 bases aligning to TRBD2. Germline loops: CDR1 SGHRS, CDR2 YFSETQ. The junction had 8 bases not matched to a gene; V was cut back by 6 bases and J by 3 bases. The CDR3 totals 14 residues. Here the CDR3 reads CASTLSSGNYEQYF. The CDR3 region has the DNA TGCGCCAGCACCCTTAGTAGCGGGAACTACGAGCAGTACTTC.

This clonotype was counted a single time. It may be a read error: a sequence one base away is much more abundant. The genes are TRBV20-1 and TRBJ2-3; D not certain. The CDR3 has 15 amino acids. V lost 0 bases to trimming and J lost 2 bases, with 12 bases between them. Germline V gene data show CDR1 as DFQATT and CDR2 as SNEGSKA (reference sequence). CDR3 residues: CSARDRSQATDTQYF. The CDR3 DNA follows: TGCAGTGCTAGAGACCGGTCGCAGGCCACAGATACGCAGTATTTT.

This clonotype occurred many times. The chain is built from TRBV4-3 and TRBJ2-7; D might be TRBD1 (5 bases). This CDR3 region has 16 residues. The germline V and J ends were trimmed by 2 bases and 6 bases, with 20 bases remaining between them. The germline gives CDR1 LGHNA, CDR2 YSLEER. The DNA of the CDR3 is TGCGCCAGCAGCCAACAAATTGAAGGGGTAAGAGGCGAGCAGTACTTC. Encoded protein: CASSQQIEGVRGEQYF.

This clonotype was detected ten times or more. One end of the junction is discordant with germline, which a read error may explain. V gene TRBV5-1 combines with J gene TRBJ2-1, with D possibly matching TRBD2 (5 bases). CDR3 length equals 14 residues. Germline values: CDR1 SGHRS, CDR2 YFSETQ. The CDR3 loop is CASTGGSPYNGQFF. The CDR3 DNA reads as TGCGCCAGCACCGGAGGCTCTCCTTACAATGGGCAGTTCTTC.

To note about this clonotype: It may be a read error: a sequence one base away is much more abundant. The chain is built from TRBV4-1 and TRBJ2-7, with 7 nucleotides matching TRBD2. Germline V gives CDR1 MGHRA, CDR2 YSYEKL. This CDR3 has 16 residues. The V segment lost 1 base and the J segment 4 bases; nucleotides outside the gene matches: 10. CDR3 nucleotides: TGCGCCAGCAGCCAAGGAATCCTAGGCGGGGGATACGAGCAGTACTTC. Protein sequence: CASSQGILGGGYEQYF.

The sample holds many counts of this clonotype. CDR3 amino acids: CASSDRQGTTDTQYF. The CDR3 DNA reads as TGCGCCAGCAGCGACCGACAGGGGACCACAGATACGCAGTATTTT. The chain couples TRBV4-1 to TRBJ2-3; 8 bases match TRBD1. This CDR3 comprises 15 residues. The V gene end was trimmed by 5 bases and the J gene end by 2 bases; junction bases not matched to a gene: 6. The V gene's germline CDR1 is MGHRA and CDR2 YSYEKL.

This clonotype was seen more than once but under ten times. The chain recombines TRBV4-1 with TRBJ2-3; 8 nucleotides match TRBD2. The CDR3 covers 15 residues. Germline loops: CDR1 MGHRA, CDR2 YSYEKL. The ends lost 2 bases at V and 7 bases at J; junction bases unmatched: 8. In DNA, the CDR3 is TGCGCCAGCAGCCAAAGGAAAGCGGGAGATTATACGCAGTATTTT. Translated: CASSQRKAGDYTQYF.

The chain carries TRBV23-1 and TRBJ2-3; 8 positions match TRBD2. TRBV23-1 is identified as an open reading frame with a role that is uncertain. This CDR3 comprises 18 residues. Trimming removed 0 bases from V and 3 bases from J; junction bases left unmatched: 11. Here the CDR3 reads CASSQSGLRSGRTDTQYF. Here the CDR3 DNA reads TGCGCCAGCAGTCAATCCGGACTGAGGAGCGGGAGAACAGATACGCAGTATTTT.

This clonotype was detected ten times or more. This rearrangement joins TRBV20-1 to TRBJ2-1; D is possibly TRBD2 (5 bases). Germline V gene lookup returns CDR1 DFQATT and CDR2 SNEGSKA (reference sequence). This CDR3 contains 13 residues. Trimming took 7 bases from V and 1 from J, leaving 11 bases between them. The CDR3 DNA sequence: TGCAGTGTTGAGGGTGGTTCCTACAATGAGCAGTTCTTC. It yields the protein CSVEGGSYNEQFF.

This clonotype was counted at least ten times. The V gene is TRBV29-1, the J gene TRBJ2-1, with D perhaps being TRBD1 or TRBD2 (5 bases each). The germline V gene encodes CDR1 SQVTM and CDR2 ANQGSEA. Trimming took 4 bases from V and 7 from J, leaving 11 bases between them. This CDR3 is built from 12 residues. The CDR3 region is CSVVGPGNEQFF. The CDR3 region has the DNA TGCAGCGTTGTGGGACCAGGAAATGAGCAGTTCTTC.

Points on this clonotype: A much more abundant neighbour one base away suggests this may be a read error. The chain links TRBV2 to TRBJ2-2; 11 bases match TRBD2. The junction had 7 bases not matched to a gene; V was cut back by 7 bases and J by 0 bases. CDR3 length: 17 residues. The germline gives CDR1 SNHLY, CDR2 FYNNEI. The CDR3 sequence: CASTSGLAESNTGELFF. CDR3 DNA sequence: TGTGCCAGCACTTCGGGACTAGCGGAATCGAACACCGGGGAGCTGTTTTTT.

This clonotype has ten or more counts. The CDR3 loop reads CASSQGSSHGPYEQYF. The CDR3 nucleotides read TGCGCCAGCAGCCAAGGGTCATCTCACGGACCGTACGAGCAGTACTTC. The chain employs TRBV4-1 and TRBJ2-7; unclear D gene. Germline CDR1 reads MGHRA; CDR2 reads YSYEKL. This CDR3 comprises 16 residues. Trimming took 1 base from V and 4 from J, leaving 17 bases between them.

This clonotype was picked up one time. The CDR3 DNA is TGTGCCAGCAGCCAACATAGGGGGGAGCAGTACTTC. It codes for CASSQHRGEQYF. The chain has TRBV3-1 and TRBJ2-7; a weak D match, TRBD1 (6 bases). Germline V gene data show CDR1 as LGHDT and CDR2 as YNNKEL (reference sequence). Deletions cut 2 bases from V and 7 bases from J, with 9 bases between. The CDR3 has 12 amino acids.

The sample holds many counts of this clonotype. The V gene is TRBV24-1, the J gene TRBJ2-1; 13 positions match TRBD2. Trimming removed 3 bases from V and 6 bases from J; junction bases left unmatched: 4. The germline CDR1 and CDR2 sequences are KGHDR and SFDVKD. This CDR3 spans 16 amino acids. CDR3 protein: CATSDRGLAGPNEQFF. Here the CDR3 DNA reads TGTGCCACCAGTGATCGGGGACTAGCGGGACCCAATGAGCAGTTCTTC.

This clonotype was seen ten or more times. CDR3 in DNA: TGTGCCAGCAGCTTAGATGCCCGACAAGGGTACAATGAGCAGTTCTTC. It translates to CASSLDARQGYNEQFF. The chain is built from TRBV11-2 and TRBJ2-1; D not certain. CDR3 length: 16 residues. Germline CDR1 and CDR2: SGHAT and FQNNGV. V lost 0 bases, J lost 4 bases, and 13 bases lay in between. Full variable domain (remainder filled in from reference TRBV11-2 and TRBJ2-1): EAGVAQSPRYKIIEKRQSVAFWCNPISGHATLYWYQQILGQGPKLLIQFQNNGVVDDSQLPKDRFSAERLKGVDSTLKIQPAKLEDSAVYLCASSLDARQGYNEQFFGPGTRLTVL.

This clonotype showed up many times. The rearrangement joins TRBV6-5 to TRBJ1-1; D is undetermined. Trimming took off 6 bases at V and 3 bases at J, with 17 bases between the two ends. Germline CDR1 and CDR2: MNHEY and SVGAGI. This CDR3 spans 15 amino acids. The CDR3 region is CASRRLSSPDTEAFF. The DNA of the CDR3 is TGTGCCAGCAGGCGACTTTCCAGTCCGGACACTGAAGCTTTCTTT.

In regard to this clonotype: The missing conserved phenylalanine or tryptophan at the end of this CDR3 makes a read error likely. The rearrangement links TRBV27 to TRBJ2-2; 7 positions agree with TRBD1. CDR3 length: 14 residues. In germline, CDR1 is MNHEY, CDR2 SMNVEV (reference sequence). The CDR3 reads CASTTRGGTEELFS. CDR3 nucleotides: TGTGCCAGCACTACGAGAGGGGGCACCGAGGAGCTGTTTTCT.

This clonotype has ten or more counts. The junction shows a germline mismatch at one end, possibly a read error. The chain links TRBV6-6 to TRBJ1-1; TRBD1 matches 7 bases. This CDR3 is 14 amino acids long. Germline CDR1 reads MNHNY; CDR2 reads SVGAGI (reference sequence). DNA of the CDR3: TGTGCCAGCAGTTCTCAGGGGGACAACACTGAAGCTTTTTTT. This gives the protein CASSSQGDNTEAFF.

This clonotype was recorded at least ten times. The chain couples TRBV5-6 to TRBJ1-4, with TRBD1 as a possible D gene (6 bases). Looked up from germline, CDR1 is SGHDT and CDR2 is YYEEEE. This CDR3 is built from 15 residues. V was cut by 4 bases and J by 7 bases, with 17 bases left in between. CDR3 nucleotide sequence: TGTGCCAGCAGCCCCCCACAGGGAAAGGGTGAAAAACTGTTTTTT. Amino acids: CASSPPQGKGEKLFF. The full variable domain, with the rest looked up from reference TRBV5-6 and TRBJ1-4, is DAGVTQSPTHLIKTRGQQVTLRCSPKSGHDTVSWYQQALGQGPQFIFQYYEEEERQRGNFPDRFSGHQFPNYSSELNVNALLLGDSALYLCASSPPQGKGEKLFFGSGTQLSVL.

This clonotype was seen ten or more times. The V gene is TRBV20-1, the J gene TRBJ1-2, with D possibly matching TRBD1 (6 bases). The germline V gene encodes CDR1 DFQATT and CDR2 SNEGSKA (reference sequence). The CDR3 is 17 amino acids. The V and J ends lost 5 bases and 2 bases respectively, with 24 bases between them. CDR3 in DNA: TGCAGTGCTTCACGTACCGGGGGCCCCCTAGGCAACTATGGCTACACCTTC. Translation: CSASRTGGPLGNYGYTF.

This clonotype was seen ten or more times. This rearrangement joins TRBV11-2 to TRBJ2-6; possibly TRBD1 for D (5 bases). Trimming stripped 4 bases from V and 3 bases from J, with 10 bases between. CDR3 length equals 15 residues. CDR1 is SGHAT, CDR2 FQNNGV, per germline. The CDR3, as DNA: TGTGCCAGCAGCTCGCAGGGCTATGGGGCCAACGTCCTGACTTTC. This gives the protein CASSSQGYGANVLTF.

This clonotype showed up many times. V is TRBV3-1 and J is TRBJ2-7; D perhaps matches TRBD1 (5 bases). Germline CDR1 LGHDT, CDR2 YNNKEL (reference sequence). This CDR3 region has 12 residues. V lost 1 base to trimming and J lost 5 bases, with 6 bases between them. The CDR3 bases are TGTGCCAGCAGCCAAGGGGGCAACGAGCAGTACTTC. As protein: CASSQGGNEQYF.

This clonotype was found many times. The chain uses TRBV6-5 and TRBJ2-1; D remains ambiguous. The CDR3 has 14 residues. Germline V gene lookup returns CDR1 MNHEY and CDR2 SVGAGI. V gave up 0 bases and J gave up 4 bases, with 7 bases separating them. CDR3: CASSYSILYNEQFF. In DNA form, the CDR3 reads TGTGCCAGCAGTTACTCGATTTTGTACAATGAGCAGTTCTTC.

This clonotype was counted a single time. Just one base apart from a much larger clone, this may be a read error. The genes are TRBV5-1 and TRBJ2-5; 10 nucleotides line up with TRBD2. The ends lost 4 bases at V and 2 bases at J; junction bases unmatched: 14. Germline CDR1 SGHRS, CDR2 YFSETQ. The CDR3 runs 18 residues. CDR3 coding DNA: TGCGCCAGCAGCCGCTCCGGGCTAGCGGGAGTTGGGCAAGAGACCCAGTACTTC. Translating gives CASSRSGLAGVGQETQYF.

This clonotype has a count of ten or more. The rearrangement links TRBV24-1 to TRBJ2-1; possible D gene TRBD2, 5 bases. The CDR3 loop spans 14 amino acids. V lost 7 bases and J 2 bases, leaving 11 bases between the germline ends. Germline V CDR1 and CDR2: KGHDR, SFDVKD. The CDR3 reads CATRGGSTYNEQFF. The CDR3, as DNA: TGTGCCACCAGAGGAGGATCCACCTACAATGAGCAGTTCTTC.

This clonotype was counted at least ten times. The rearrangement joins TRBV10-1 to TRBJ2-4; D tentatively reads TRBD1 or TRBD2 (5 bases each). This CDR3 is built from 16 residues. V was pared by 4 bases and J by 9 bases, with 22 bases between. Germline loops: CDR1 WNHNN, CDR2 SYGVQD (reference sequence). CDR3 nucleotides: TGCGCCAGCAGTGGCTTAGTCGAGGGCAGGGCATCCATTCAGTACTTC. Its protein is CASSGLVEGRASIQYF.

This clonotype was found many times. The chain has TRBV29-1 and TRBJ2-7; the D gene is possibly TRBD2 (5 bases). The germline gives CDR1 SQVTM, CDR2 ANQGSEA. The ends were cut back, 5 bases at V and 1 base at J, with 15 bases in the middle. The CDR3 contains 14 residues. The CDR3 loop reads CSVRPSQLSYEQYF. Here the CDR3 DNA reads TGCAGCGTTAGGCCTAGCCAACTGTCCTACGAGCAGTACTTC.

This clonotype has more than one count but fewer than ten. Here the CDR3 reads CSVTPGLAGGSSYEQYF. DNA of the CDR3: TGCAGCGTGACTCCGGGACTAGCGGGAGGTAGCTCCTACGAGCAGTACTTC. The V call is TRBV29-1, the J call TRBJ2-7; 15 bases are a match to TRBD2. In germline, CDR1 is SQVTM, CDR2 ANQGSEA. J lost 0 bases, V lost 6 bases, and 9 bases had no gene match. This CDR3 is built from 17 residues.